This TCR beta chain was captured by sequencing in a study of Graves' ophthalmopathy and Graves' hyperthyroidism. Germline CDR1 reads DFQATT; CDR2 reads SNEGSKA (reference sequence). The CDR3 contains 13 residues. The V segment lost 6 bases and the J segment 4 bases; nucleotides outside the gene matches: 7. At least ten counts were recorded for this clonotype. Beta-chain TCR CDR3 regions were amplified from RNA transcripts. HTBI primers were employed in first-round RT-PCR, then a second-round multiplex PCR followed. TCRdb redid the calling of the multiplex PCR reads with MiXCR, one entry per CDR3 protein. The repertoire holds 1 million to 1.3 million distinct CDR3 sequences, with about 40% as singletons.

This clonotype originated in an adult man with Graves' hyperthyroidism. The V gene is TRBV20-1, the J gene TRBJ1-1; TRBD1 agrees at 8 bases. Source material: peripheral blood or thyroid tissue (not recorded which). As DNA, the CDR3 is TGCAGTGCCCTAACGGACAGGGCCACTGAAGCTTTCTTT. Translation: CSALTDRATEAFF.